These 9 T cell receptor beta chains share one sample of origin, sequenced in a study of a mutant IDH1 vaccine in newly diagnosed glioma. Indicated time point: week 23, last vaccination. Vaccination comprised doses that each held 300 ug of mutant IDH1 20-mer peptide, plus topical imiquimod. Their specific antigens are unknown. TCRdb keeps only in-frame clones here, not all; method: immunoSEQ multiplex PCR. This table holds under 50,000 clones, around 90% found once. The material sequenced was PBMCs, taken from a glioma patient whose treatment included an IDH1 peptide vaccine. These receptor sequences come from a man between 45 and 60 years old with glioma.

This chain links TRBV7-6 with TRBJ2-1; 8 positions agree with TRBD2. After removal of 6 bases from V and 10 bases from J, the junction contained 8 bases not matched to a gene. This CDR3 region has 13 residues. CDR1 and CDR2 from the germline V gene are SGHVS and FNYEAQ. The CDR3, as DNA: TGTGCCAGCAGACCCACTAGCGGAGGCGAGCAGTTCTTC. Residues: CASRPTSGGEQFF.

The rearrangement joins TRBV7-2 to TRBJ1-4; 7 bases align to TRBD1. The CDR3 totals 17 residues. Per the germline V gene, CDR1 is SGHTA and CDR2 is FQGNSA. V trimming: 3 bases; J trimming: 8 bases; junction bases outside the gene matches: 15. CDR3 nucleotides: TGTGCCAGCAGCTTGGGCTATAGGGGGCCAGTGGGGGAAAAACTGTTTTTT. This translates into CASSLGYRGPVGEKLFF.

This chain uses TRBV29-1 with TRBJ1-1; possibly TRBD1 for D (6 bases). This CDR3 has 11 residues. The germline V gene encodes CDR1 SQVTM and CDR2 ANQGSEA. Trimming removed 6 bases from V and 9 bases from J, with 14 bases in between. The chain's CDR3 is CSVTETGKAFF. Written as DNA, the CDR3 is TGCAGCGTCACTGAAACAGGGAAAGCTTTCTTT.

The chain employs TRBV5-1 and TRBJ2-1; 8 positions match TRBD2. There are 14 residues in the CDR3. CDR1 is SGHRS and CDR2 is YFSETQ in the germline V gene. Trimming cost V 8 bases and J 6 bases; bases outside gene matches: 10. CDR3 in DNA: TGCGCCAGTCGCCGTGCGGGAGGCTTCAATGAGCAGTTCTTC. It specifies CASRRAGGFNEQFF.

This chain links TRBV2 with TRBJ2-7; 8 bases agree with TRBD1. Per germline, CDR1 SNHLY and CDR2 FYNNEI. The CDR3 has 16 amino acids. Losses at the gene ends were 2 bases for V and 5 bases for J; bases not matched to a gene: 11. Here the CDR3 reads CASSEWLQGESDEQYF. In DNA, the CDR3 is TGTGCCAGCAGTGAATGGTTACAGGGGGAATCGGACGAGCAGTACTTC.

The chain uses TRBV7-9 and TRBJ1-5; D is possibly TRBD1 (5 bases). V lost 5 bases and J lost 11, with 13 bases in between. Germline CDR1 and CDR2: SEHNR and FQNEAQ (reference sequence). This CDR3 is built from 12 residues. The CDR3 is CASSRGARAQHF. The CDR3 DNA sequence: TGTGCCAGCAGCCGCGGGGCTCGGGCCCAGCATTTT.

V and J are TRBV7-3 and TRBJ1-5, with no clear D. With 5 bases removed from V and 2 bases from J, the gap between germline ends came to 7 bases. The CDR3 is 13 amino acids. The germline V gene has CDR1 SGHTA and CDR2 FQGTGA. For the CDR3, the DNA is TGTGCCAGCAGCGAGTTCCGCAATCAGCCCCAGCATTTT. Translation gives CASSEFRNQPQHF. The full variable domain, its missing parts supplied by reference TRBV7-3 and TRBJ1-5, is GAGVSQTPSNKVTEKGKYVELRCDPISGHTALYWYRQSLGQGPEFLIYFQGTGAADDSGLPNDRFFAVRPEGSVSTLKIQRTERGDSAVYLCASSEFRNQPQHFGDGTRLSIL.

The rearrangement uses TRBV7-2 and TRBJ2-7; D unclear. This CDR3 contains 15 residues. Germline V gene sequence: CDR1 SGHTA, CDR2 FQGNSA. V was cut by 0 bases and J by 2 bases, with 11 bases left in between. Written as DNA, the CDR3 is TGTGCCAGCAGCTTAGCGCCCGGAACCCCCTACGAGCAGTACTTC. Translating gives CASSLAPGTPYEQYF.

This chain uses TRBV6-6 with TRBJ2-7; TRBD2 is a possible D gene (6 bases). Germline values: CDR1 MNHNY, CDR2 SVGAGI (reference sequence). V was shortened by 6 bases and J by 7 bases, with 25 bases between the two germline ends. The CDR3 runs 16 residues. CDR3: CASRNAGPIKSWEQYF. The CDR3 coding sequence is TGTGCCAGCAGAAACGCGGGACCGATCAAGTCGTGGGAGCAGTACTTC.